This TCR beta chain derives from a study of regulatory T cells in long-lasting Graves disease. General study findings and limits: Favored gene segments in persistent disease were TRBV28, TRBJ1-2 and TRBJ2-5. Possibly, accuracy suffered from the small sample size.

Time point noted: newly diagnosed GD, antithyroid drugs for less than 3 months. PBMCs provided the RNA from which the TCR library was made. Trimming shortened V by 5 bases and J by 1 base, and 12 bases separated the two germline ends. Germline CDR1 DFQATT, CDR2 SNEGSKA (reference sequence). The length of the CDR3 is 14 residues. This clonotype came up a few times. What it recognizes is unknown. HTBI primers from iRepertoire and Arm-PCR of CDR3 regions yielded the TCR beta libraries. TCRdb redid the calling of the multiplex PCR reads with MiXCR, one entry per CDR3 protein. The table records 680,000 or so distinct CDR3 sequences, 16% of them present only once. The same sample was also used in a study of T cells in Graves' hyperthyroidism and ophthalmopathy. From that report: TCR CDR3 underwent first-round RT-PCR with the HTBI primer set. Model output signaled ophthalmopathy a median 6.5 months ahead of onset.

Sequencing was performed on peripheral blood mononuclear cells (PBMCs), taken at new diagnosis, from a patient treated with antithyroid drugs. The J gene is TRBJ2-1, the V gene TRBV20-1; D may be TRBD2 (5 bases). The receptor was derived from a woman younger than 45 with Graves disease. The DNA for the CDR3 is TGCAGTGCTTGGACTCGATCATCCTACAATGAGCAGTTCTTC. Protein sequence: CSAWTRSSYNEQFF.